Below are 25 T cell receptor beta chains sequenced from a single sample in a study of shared clonotypes between healthy human individuals. The data were produced by immunoSEQ multiplex PCR, yet TCRdb's version contains in-frame clones alone and is incomplete. The sample gives millions of clones, 90% to 95% of which show up once; 0.1% to 0.15% is in the top ten. Specimen: naive CD4+ T cells sorted from blood. As for subset: CD45RA+ positively selected. Every receptor here comes from a man aged 18 to 30 in good health.

The chain recombines TRBV30 with TRBJ1-2; the D is unclear. The CDR3 is 14 amino acids. The germline V gene has CDR1 GTSNPN and CDR2 SVGIG (reference sequence). The V gene lost 4 bases and the J gene lost 2 bases, with 14 bases spanning the gap. CDR3 loop: CAWTDGRRNYGYTF. CDR3 DNA: TGTGCCTGGACAGATGGCCGGCGAAACTATGGCTACACCTTC. The complete variable domain, with remaining parts taken from reference TRBV30 and TRBJ1-2, reads SQTIHQWPATLVQPVGSPLSLECTVEGTSNPNLYWYRQAAGRGLQLLFYSVGIGQISSEVPQNLSASRPQDRQFILSSKKLLLSDSGFYLCAWTDGRRNYGYTFGSGTRLTVV.

The V and J genes are TRBV7-2 and TRBJ1-5; D is uncertain. The CDR3 spans 14 residues. From germline, CDR1 is SGHTA and CDR2 FQGNSA. V was shortened by 2 bases and J by 6 bases, with 11 bases between the two germline ends. CDR3 in DNA: TGTGCCAGCAGCTTAATGGGAATCGGTCAGCCCCAGCATTTT. Its translation is CASSLMGIGQPQHF.

The chain is built from TRBV30 and TRBJ1-5, with 8 bases that match TRBD1. Germline CDR1 reads GTSNPN; CDR2 reads SVGIG (reference sequence). V was clipped by 0 bases and J by 6 bases; unmatched bases: 4. The CDR3 length is 14 residues. The CDR3 here is CAWSVSGGLQPQHF. The DNA for the CDR3 is TGTGCCTGGAGTGTATCAGGGGGCCTTCAGCCCCAGCATTTT. The entire variable domain, with the rest obtained from reference TRBV30 and TRBJ1-5, is as follows: SQTIHQWPATLVQPVGSPLSLECTVEGTSNPNLYWYRQAAGRGLQLLFYSVGIGQISSEVPQNLSASRPQDRQFILSSKKLLLSDSGFYLCAWSVSGGLQPQHFGDGTRLSIL.

To note about this clone: Other DNA sequences from this sample encode an identical CDR3 as well. V gene TRBV5-4 combines with J gene TRBJ1-2, with D unclear. From germline, CDR1 is SGHNT and CDR2 YYREEE (reference sequence). The V and J ends lost 4 bases and 0 bases respectively, with 7 bases between them. The CDR3 extends over 13 amino acids. CDR3 bases: TGTGCCAGCAGCCCATCCGCTAACTATGGCTACACCTTC. Translated, it gives CASSPSANYGYTF.

This clone came up once. V gene TRBV6-6 combines with J gene TRBJ1-4; D unresolved. V gave up 10 bases and J gave up 0 bases, with 9 bases separating them. The CDR3 runs 13 residues. CDR1 MNHNY and CDR2 SVGAGI come from the germline V gene (reference sequence). The CDR3 reads CATKRATNEKLFF. In DNA form, the CDR3 reads TGTGCCACCAAGAGAGCAACTAATGAAAAACTGTTTTTT.

As to this clone: This sample includes further DNA sequences coding for the same CDR3. V gene TRBV2 combines with J gene TRBJ2-3; TRBD2 agrees at 11 bases. V shed 6 bases and J 2 bases; nucleotides not matched to a gene: 7. The germline gives CDR1 SNHLY, CDR2 FYNNEI. This CDR3 spans 16 amino acids. CDR3 bases: TGTGCCAGCAGGGAAACTAGCGGGGGCCCCACAGATACGCAGTATTTT. Its translation: CASRETSGGPTDTQYF.

This clone was seen once. The chain links TRBV5-8 to TRBJ2-7; no firm D call. Germline loops: CDR1 SGHTS, CDR2 YDEGEE. The CDR3 consists of 12 residues. V lost 0 bases and J 3 bases, leaving 4 bases between the germline ends. This CDR3 reads CASSLVGYEQYF. The CDR3 nucleotides read TGTGCCAGCAGCTTGGTAGGCTACGAGCAGTACTTC.

V and J are TRBV5-4 and TRBJ2-3; the match to TRBD2 covers 11 bases. Trimming cost V 3 bases and J 7 bases; bases outside gene matches: 7. Per germline, CDR1 SGHNT and CDR2 YYREEE (reference sequence). This CDR3 contains 15 residues. CDR3 sequence reads: CASSSETSGSYTQYF. The CDR3 nucleotides are TGTGCCAGCAGCTCTGAAACTAGCGGGAGTTATACGCAGTATTTT.

The V and J genes are TRBV2 and TRBJ1-2; TRBD1 matches 7 bases. Germline V CDR1 and CDR2: SNHLY, FYNNEI. J was trimmed by 3 bases and V by 6 bases; bases with no gene match: 13. The CDR3 is 16 residues long. The CDR3 sequence: CASSRDSAFQDYGYTF. Here the CDR3 DNA reads TGTGCCAGCAGCCGGGACAGCGCCTTTCAAGACTATGGCTACACCTTC.

The chain joins TRBV27 to TRBJ1-2, with D tentatively TRBD1 (6 bases). Germline V gene data show CDR1 as MNHEY and CDR2 as SMNVEV (reference sequence). Trimming removed 4 bases from V and 7 bases from J, with 16 bases in between. CDR3 size: 14 residues. DNA of the CDR3: TGTGCCAGCAGTTCCCTATTGGGGGCTAGTGGCTACACCTTC. It specifies CASSSLLGASGYTF.

This chain uses TRBV30 with TRBJ2-3; 7 bases are shared with TRBD2. Germline V gene lookup returns CDR1 GTSNPN and CDR2 SVGIG (reference sequence). With 0 bases clipped from V and 6 bases from J, the junction kept 3 bases outside the gene matches. The CDR3 length is 13 residues. Written as DNA, the CDR3 is TGTGCCTGGAGTGTACGGGGGGTGGATACGCAGTATTTT. Its protein product is CAWSVRGVDTQYF.

This chain connects TRBV19 to TRBJ1-5; a weak D match, TRBD1 (6 bases). CDR1 and CDR2 from the germline V gene are LNHDA and SQIVND (reference sequence). The CDR3 length is 16 residues. Trimming stripped 7 bases from V and 5 bases from J, with 21 bases between. The CDR3 bases are TGTGCCAGTACGGGACCCCGGGGGGGCGCCGATCAGCCCCAGCATTTT. It specifies CASTGPRGGADQPQHF.

The gene calls are TRBV28 and TRBJ2-3, with 7 bases that match TRBD1. This CDR3 is built from 16 residues. CDR1 MDHEN and CDR2 SYDVKM come from the germline V gene. Trimming removed 7 bases from V and 0 bases from J; junction bases left unmatched: 10. CDR3 bases: TGTGCCAGCACCTCACCGAGGGGACAGAGCACAGATACGCAGTATTTT. It is translated as CASTSPRGQSTDTQYF.

This sequence joins TRBV18 and TRBJ1-1; no definite D call. The germline V gene encodes CDR1 KGHSH and CDR2 LQKENI. The CDR3 is made up of 15 amino acids. Trimming took 6 bases from V and 1 from J, leaving 15 bases between them. For the CDR3, the DNA is TGTGCCAGCTCTCCCAGCGAAGGTCCGAACACTGAAGCTTTCTTT. Its translation: CASSPSEGPNTEAFF.

With regard to this clone: Within the sample, other DNA sequences also encode this same CDR3. The gene calls are TRBV5-1 and TRBJ2-3; 10 bases align to TRBD2. Germline assignment: CDR1 SGHRS and CDR2 YFSETQ. The CDR3 totals 16 residues. J was trimmed by 1 base and V by 2 bases; bases with no gene match: 4. The CDR3 loop is CASSLAGGPGTDTQYF. In nucleotides, the CDR3 is TGCGCCAGCAGCTTAGCGGGGGGGCCGGGCACAGATACGCAGTATTTT.

Turning to this clone: Other nucleotide sequences in the sample specify the same CDR3. This sequence joins TRBV19 and TRBJ1-5; 8 positions match TRBD1. The V and J ends lost 3 bases and 3 bases, in that order; junction bases with no gene match: 4. CDR1 and CDR2 from the germline V gene are LNHDA and SQIVND (reference sequence). The CDR3 totals 15 residues. CDR3 sequence (DNA): TGTGCCAGTAGTATCAGGACAGGGCTCAATCAGCCCCAGCATTTT. Amino acid sequence: CASSIRTGLNQPQHF.

Comment on this clone: The sample has other DNA sequences that encode this CDR3 too. The V call is TRBV7-2, the J call TRBJ2-7, with no clear D. Germline lookup yields CDR1 SGHTA and CDR2 FQGNSA. Trimming shortened V by 4 bases and J by 3 bases, and 4 bases separated the two germline ends. The CDR3 sequence is 11 residues long. This CDR3 is CASSSYYEQYF. The CDR3 DNA reads TGTGCCAGCAGCTCTTACTACGAGCAGTACTTC.

J is TRBJ1-4 and V is TRBV7-9; maybe TRBD1 (5 bases). The CDR3 totals 15 residues. Germline-derived CDR1 and CDR2 are SEHNR and FQNEAQ (reference sequence). V lost 4 bases and J lost 3, with 12 bases in between. As DNA, the CDR3 is TGTGCCAGCAGCTCTAGCGGGGGGGCTAATGAAAAACTGTTTTTT. Translation gives CASSSSGGANEKLFF.

The chain couples TRBV5-4 to TRBJ2-2, with 7 bases matching TRBD1. Germline V gene sequence: CDR1 SGHNT, CDR2 YYREEE (reference sequence). The CDR3 runs to 16 residues. V shed 0 bases, J shed 3 bases, and the junction held 5 bases outside the gene matches. In DNA, the CDR3 is TGTGCCAGCAGCTTGGCAGGGGGTGGAGACACCGGGGAGCTGTTTTTT. It translates to CASSLAGGGDTGELFF.

The count of this clone is one. This rearrangement joins TRBV28 to TRBJ2-7, with a weak D call TRBD1 (5 bases). Trimming cost V 8 bases and J 0 bases, with 11 bases left between them. The CDR3 loop spans 13 amino acids. Germline CDR1 reads MDHEN; CDR2 reads SYDVKM. CDR3: CASEETVSYEQYF. CDR3 nucleotide sequence: TGTGCCAGCGAGGAGACAGTCTCCTACGAGCAGTACTTC. Drawing the rest from reference TRBV28 and TRBJ2-7, the complete variable domain is DVKVTQSSRYLVKRTGEKVFLECVQDMDHENMFWYRQDPGLGLRLIYFSYDVKMKEKGDIPEGYSVSREKKERFSLILESASTNQTSMYLCASEETVSYEQYFGPGTRLTVT.

The chain is built from TRBV29-1 and TRBJ2-5; possible D gene TRBD2, 6 bases. This CDR3 has 13 amino acids. Germline V gene sequence: CDR1 SQVTM, CDR2 ANQGSEA. V lost 8 bases and J lost 4, with 17 bases in between. CDR3 sequence (DNA): TGCAGCACAAGCCGGGGGACCCGAGAGACCCAGTACTTC. Protein product: CSTSRGTRETQYF. The variable domain in full, with the rest retrieved from reference TRBV29-1 and TRBJ2-5, is SAVISQKPSRDICQRGTSLTIQCQVDSQVTMMFWYRQQPGQSLTLIATANQGSEATYESGFVIDKFPISRPNLTFSTLTVSNMSPEDSSIYLCSTSRGTRETQYFGPGTRLLVL.

The V gene is TRBV7-9, the J gene TRBJ1-1, with D perhaps TRBD1 (5 bases). Germline CDR1 is SEHNR and CDR2 is FQNEAQ (reference sequence). Trimming left V 7 bases short and J 2 bases short, with 14 bases between. CDR3 length equals 14 residues. CDR3 DNA: TGTGCCAGCAAGGAAGCAGGGAAAAACACTGAAGCTTTCTTT. Translated, it gives CASKEAGKNTEAFF.

The chain uses TRBV5-1 and TRBJ2-7; 11 bases align to TRBD1. Germline values: CDR1 SGHRS, CDR2 YFSETQ. Trimming took 1 base from V and 5 from J; bases not matched to a gene: 5. The CDR3 has 15 amino acids. DNA of the CDR3: TGCGCCAGCAGCTTGCCCCAGGGACAGGGGGACGAGCAGTACTTC. This translates into CASSLPQGQGDEQYF.

The chain has TRBV7-2 and TRBJ2-7; 14 positions match TRBD2. This CDR3 contains 17 residues. CDR1 and CDR2 (germline): SGHTA, FQGNSA. Trimming cost V 4 bases and J 2 bases; bases outside gene matches: 7. The CDR3 spells CASSSHTTSGRAYEQYF. The CDR3 DNA reads TGTGCCAGCAGCTCGCATACGACTAGCGGGAGGGCCTACGAGCAGTACTTC.

Regarding this clone: At one of its ends the junction is not consistent with the germline gene, which may arise from a read error. J is TRBJ2-2 and V is TRBV7-7; perhaps TRBD1 as D (5 bases). CDR1 and CDR2 (germline): SSHAT, FNYEAQ (reference sequence). The CDR3 is made up of 16 amino acids. CDR3 nucleotides: TGTGCTAGCAGCTTAGCAGGGAACGCGAACACCGGGGAGCTGTTTTTT. This encodes CASSLAGNANTGELFF.